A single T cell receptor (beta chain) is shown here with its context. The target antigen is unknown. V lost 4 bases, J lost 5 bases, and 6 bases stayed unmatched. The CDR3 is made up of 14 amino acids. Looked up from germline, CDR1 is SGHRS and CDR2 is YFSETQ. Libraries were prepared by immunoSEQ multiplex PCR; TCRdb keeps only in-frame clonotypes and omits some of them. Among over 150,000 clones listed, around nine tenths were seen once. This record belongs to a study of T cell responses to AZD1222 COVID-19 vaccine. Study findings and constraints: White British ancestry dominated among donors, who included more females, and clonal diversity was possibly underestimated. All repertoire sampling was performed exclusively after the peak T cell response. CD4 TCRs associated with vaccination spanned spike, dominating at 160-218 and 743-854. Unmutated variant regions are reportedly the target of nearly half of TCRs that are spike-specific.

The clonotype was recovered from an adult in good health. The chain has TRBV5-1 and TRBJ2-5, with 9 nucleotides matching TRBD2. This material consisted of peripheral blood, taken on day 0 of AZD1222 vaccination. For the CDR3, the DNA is TGCGCCAGCAGCGCACCCGGACTAGCGGAGACCCAGTACTTC. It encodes CASSAPGLAETQYF.